The rows below give T cell receptor beta chains drawn from one sample of a study of blood T cell repertoires in COVID-19. Assay used: immunoSEQ multiplex PCR; TCRdb lists only in-frame clones, some missing. Of around 170,000 clones detected, around 86% appear once; the ten largest clones hold around 7.3%. Sequenced material: peripheral blood. The receptors shown here come from a woman in her seventies with COVID-19, enrolled during active disease. Each CDR3 is given with its conserved first and last residue. D genes are given only for firm matches. Part of the rows lack a size; the others show once, few, many or a class for expanded clones.

clone size	V gene	J gene	D gene	CDR3 protein	CDR3 DNA
-	TRBV30	TRBJ1-6	TRBD1	CAWTQGQHNSPLHF	TGTGCCTGGACCCAGGGACAGCATAATTCACCCCTCCACTTT
few	TRBV9	TRBJ2-1	TRBD2	CASSEGAGGKYNEQFF	TGTGCCAGCAGTGAGGGGGCGGGAGGGAAGTACAATGAGCAGTTCTTC
-	TRBV28	TRBJ2-2	-	CASRFPTGELFF	TGTGCCAGCAGATTTCCGACCGGGGAGCTGTTTTTT
-	TRBV28	TRBJ1-2	-	CASSVHRGLTRYTF	TGTGCCAGCAGTGTCCATAGGGGCCTCACCCGCTACACCTTC
-	TRBV28	TRBJ1-1	TRBD1	CASSSGTGALEAFF	TGTGCCAGCAGTTCCGGGACAGGGGCGCTCGAAGCTTTCTTT
few	TRBV5-5	TRBJ2-7	TRBD1	CASSSDRVRYEQYF	TGTGCCAGCAGCTCGGACAGGGTTCGTTACGAGCAGTACTTC
-	TRBV5-3	TRBJ2-1	-	CARSLGGPFYNEQFF	TGTGCCAGAAGCTTGGGAGGGCCCTTTTACAATGAGCAGTTCTTC
-	TRBV5-1	TRBJ2-1	TRBD2	CASSWGLAGNEQFF	TGCGCCAGCAGCTGGGGACTAGCGGGAAATGAGCAGTTCTTC
-	TRBV7-2	TRBJ2-7	-	CASSSTPSKEQYF	TGTGCCAGCAGCTCCACACCTAGTAAAGAGCAGTACTTC
-	TRBV2	TRBJ1-1	TRBD1	CASRVDRFGEAFF	TGTGCCAGCAGGGTGGACAGGTTTGGTGAAGCTTTCTTT
-	TRBV6-5	TRBJ2-1	TRBD2	CASSPGTSVYNEQFF	TGTGCCAGCAGCCCCGGGACTAGCGTTTACAATGAGCAGTTCTTC
-	TRBV7-3	TRBJ2-1	-	CASSLNPGVSYNEQFF	TGTGCCAGCAGCTTAAACCCGGGAGTGTCCTACAATGAGCAGTTCTTC
-	TRBV5-4	TRBJ2-1	-	CASSYLTSLSYNEQFF	TGTGCCAGCAGCTACCTCACGAGTTTATCCTACAATGAGCAGTTCTTC
-	TRBV11-3	TRBJ2-7	-	CASSLVQGWDEQYF	TGTGCCAGCAGCTTAGTGCAGGGGTGGGACGAGCAGTACTTC
once	TRBV27	TRBJ2-1	-	CASSFTGSYNEQFF	TGTGCCAGCAGTTTCACCGGCTCCTACAATGAGCAGTTCTTC
-	TRBV9	TRBJ2-2	-	CASRYHTGSGELFF	TGTGCCAGCAGGTACCACACGGGGTCCGGGGAGCTGTTTTTT
-	TRBV6-5	TRBJ2-3	TRBD1	CASRKPGTGEDTQYF	TGTGCCAGCAGGAAACCGGGGACAGGAGAAGATACGCAGTATTTT
-	TRBV5-1	TRBJ2-7	TRBD1	CASSPGQGGLYEQYF	TGCGCCAGCAGCCCCGGACAGGGGGGGCTCTACGAGCAGTACTTC
once	TRBV18	TRBJ2-5	-	CASSPGLQETQYF	TGTGCCAGCTCACCCGGACTACAAGAGACCCAGTACTTC
-	TRBV19	TRBJ2-6	TRBD1	CASSDPGQVTANVLTF	TGTGCCAGTAGTGATCCCGGACAGGTCACGGCCAACGTCCTGACTTTC
-	TRBV28	TRBJ2-3	TRBD2	CASSRSGGDTQYF	TGTGCCAGCAGTAGAAGCGGGGGGGATACGCAGTATTTT
-	TRBV5-1	TRBJ2-1	TRBD2	CASTGGSSYNEQFF	TGCGCCAGCACAGGCGGGAGCTCCTACAATGAGCAGTTCTTC
-	TRBV18	TRBJ2-3	-	CASSLSESSNGDTQYF	TGTGCCAGCTCACTTTCGGAGTCCTCCAACGGGGATACGCAGTATTTT